A selection of T cell receptor beta chains follows, all from one sample in a study of T-cell memory formation after mild COVID-19. From the 5' RACE reads, TCRdb called clonotypes with MiXCR, one entry per CDR3 protein. The sample has around 440,000 distinct CDR3 sequences; about 18% are singletons. Sequenced material: PBMCs or a T cell subset sorted from them (not recorded which). Every receptor here comes from an adult woman who had mild COVID-19 (a few samples of this study predate the infection). Cell type and time point are not known. Both conserved end residues are part of each CDR3. D genes are given only for firm matches. Rows give clone size only sometimes, using once, few, many, or a class for an expanded clone.

TRBJ2-3,TRBD1,TRBV5-1,NA,CASTLGGKSTDTQYF,TGCGCCAGCACCTTAGGGGGCAAGAGCACAGATACGCAGTATTTT
TRBJ1-6,NA,TRBV7-2,NA,CASSPGRQGYSPLHF,TGTGCCAGCAGCCCAGGGAGGCAGGGATACTCACCCCTCCACTTT
TRBJ1-1,NA,TRBV6-5,few,CASSTWGAGRGTEAFF,TGTGCCAGCAGTACTTGGGGGGCAGGTAGGGGAACTGAAGCTTTCTTT
TRBJ2-1,NA,TRBV2,few,CASSWLAYNEQFF,TGTGCCAGCAGTTGGCTAGCGTACAATGAGCAGTTCTTC
TRBJ1-1,NA,TRBV5-1,few,CASSTLGQGRTEAFF,TGCGCCAGCAGCACCCTGGGGCAGGGACGGACTGAAGCTTTCTTT
TRBJ2-1,NA,TRBV7-2,few,CASSVGPEAYNEQFF,TGTGCCAGCAGCGTCGGACCTGAAGCCTACAATGAGCAGTTCTTC
TRBJ1-2,NA,TRBV13,few,CASSSDVPVLLGGYTF,NA
TRBJ1-2,TRBD1,TRBV5-8,few,CASSTPTGGLYGYTF,TGTGCCAGCAGCACACCGACAGGGGGATTATATGGCTACACCTTC
TRBJ2-1,NA,TRBV4-1,NA,CASSQGRWQGNNEQFF,TGCGCCAGCAGCCAAGGAAGGTGGCAGGGTAACAATGAGCAGTTCTTC
TRBJ2-5,NA,TRBV4-1,NA,CASSQEREETQYF,TGCGCCAGCAGCCAAGAGAGAGAAGAGACCCAGTACTTC
TRBJ2-5,NA,TRBV7-6,few,CASSLGTAIWETQYF,TGTGCCAGCAGCTTAGGGACAGCCATTTGGGAGACCCAGTACTTC
TRBJ2-7,NA,TRBV7-9,few,CASSWDGGLYYEQYF,TGTGCCAGCAGCTGGGACGGGGGGCTCTACTACGAGCAGTACTTC
TRBJ1-2,NA,TRBV12-3/TRBV12-4,few,CASSSLWGRYSGYTF,TGTGCCAGCAGCTCCCTATGGGGGAGGTATAGTGGCTACACCTTC
TRBJ1-6,NA,TRBV7-2,NA,CASSLESRTRNSPLHF,TGTGCCAGCAGCTTAGAGTCCCGGACGAGAAATTCACCCCTCCACTTT
TRBJ2-7,TRBD2,TRBV6-2/TRBV6-3,NA,CASRQAGGQNEQYF,TGTGCCAGCAGGCAAGCGGGAGGGCAGAACGAGCAGTACTTC
TRBJ2-3,NA,TRBV5-6,NA,CASTDVRDDTDTQYF,TGTGCCAGCACCGATGTCCGGGACGACACAGATACGCAGTATTTT
TRBJ1-5,NA,TRBV10-3,few,CAISDVNQPQHF,TGTGCCATCAGTGACGTCAATCAGCCCCAGCATTTT
TRBJ2-1,NA,TRBV3-1,NA,CASSQGFYNEQFF,TGTGCCAGCAGCCAGGGGTTTTACAATGAGCAGTTCTTC
TRBJ1-4,TRBD1,TRBV20-1,NA,CSARHGQGRGEKLFF,TGCAGTGCTAGACACGGACAGGGACGAGGTGAAAAACTGTTTTTT
TRBJ1-2,NA,TRBV12-3/TRBV12-4,few,CASSLDRGSRGYTF,TGTGCCAGCAGTTTAGATCGGGGCAGTCGGGGCTACACCTTC
TRBJ2-7,TRBD1,TRBV2,NA,CASSPDRGRSYEQYF,TGTGCCAGCAGTCCCGACAGGGGGCGATCCTACGAGCAGTACTTC
TRBJ1-5,TRBD1,TRBV3-1,few,CASSQAGGPYSNQPQHF,TGTGCCAGCAGCCAGGCAGGGGGACCATATAGCAATCAGCCCCAGCATTTT
TRBJ2-7,NA,TRBV9,NA,CASSVGLSAYEQYF,TGTGCCAGCAGCGTGGGGCTCTCGGCCTACGAGCAGTACTTC
TRBJ2-3,NA,TRBV12-3/TRBV12-4,many,CASSLYRGADLTDTQYF,TGTGCCAGCAGTTTATATCGGGGGGCTGACCTCACAGATACGCAGTATTTT
TRBJ2-2,TRBD2,TRBV7-3,few,CASRDLAGTNTGELFF,TGTGCCAGCAGGGATCTAGCGGGAACGAACACCGGGGAGCTGTTTTTT
TRBJ2-6,NA,TRBV7-9,few,CASSPGAYLPNVLTF,TGTGCCAGCAGTCCAGGGGCCTACCTGCCCAACGTCCTGACTTTC
TRBJ2-7,NA,TRBV29-1,NA,CSVEEGDNEQYF,TGCAGCGTTGAGGAGGGGGACAACGAGCAGTACTTC
TRBJ1-4,NA,TRBV11-2,NA,CASSGRGNDGEKLFF,TGTGCCAGCAGCGGGAGGGGTAACGACGGTGAAAAACTGTTTTTT
TRBJ1-2,NA,TRBV5-1,NA,CASSLAGYEHTF,TGCGCCAGCAGCTTGGCCGGGTACGAACACACCTTC
TRBJ1-1,NA,TRBV4-1,few,CASSQAGSTEAFF,TGCGCCAGCAGCCAAGCGGGCAGCACTGAAGCTTTCTTT
TRBJ2-1,NA,TRBV19,few,CASSPSGFEQFF,TGTGCCAGTAGTCCCTCAGGGTTTGAGCAGTTCTTC
TRBJ2-2,TRBD1,TRBV5-8,NA,CASTRIPGQGFGGELFF,TGTGCCAGCACTCGGATACCGGGACAGGGTTTCGGCGGGGAGCTGTTTTTT
TRBJ2-3,TRBD2,TRBV15,many,CATSRDRLAAATDTQYF,TGTGCCACCAGCAGAGATCGACTAGCGGCGGCAACAGATACGCAGTATTTT
TRBJ1-5,NA,TRBV12-3/TRBV12-4,NA,CASSSQKTNQPQHF,TGTGCCAGCAGTTCCCAGAAGACCAATCAGCCCCAGCATTTT
TRBJ1-5,NA,TRBV12-3/TRBV12-4,few,CASSPEGPDYQPQHF,TGTGCCAGCAGTCCAGAGGGGCCAGATTATCAGCCCCAGCATTTT
TRBJ1-5,NA,TRBV6-1,NA,CASSEGDGQPQHF,TGTGCCAGCAGTGAGGGGGACGGTCAGCCCCAGCATTTT
TRBJ2-1,NA,TRBV15,NA,CATSRDRVVGYNEQFF,TGTGCCACCAGCAGAGATCGGGTGGTGGGGTACAATGAGCAGTTCTTC
TRBJ2-7,TRBD1,TRBV4-1,NA,CASSQRQGQSYEQYF,TGCGCCAGCAGCCAGCGACAGGGACAATCGTACGAGCAGTACTTC
TRBJ1-5,TRBD1,TRBV7-9,NA,CASSLWYRGRDNQPQHF,TGTGCCAGCAGCTTATGGTACAGGGGGCGCGACAATCAGCCCCAGCATTTT
TRBJ2-5,NA,TRBV5-1,NA,CASSLASMPQETQYF,TGCGCCAGCAGCTTGGCCAGTATGCCGCAAGAGACCCAGTACTTC
TRBJ1-1,NA,TRBV7-9,NA,CASSLDAGWVATEAFF,TGTGCCAGCAGCTTAGATGCGGGGTGGGTGGCGACTGAAGCTTTCTTT
TRBJ1-3,NA,TRBV9,many,CASSALGAKWGTIYF,TGTGCCAGCAGCGCCCTAGGGGCGAAGTGGGGCACCATATATTTT